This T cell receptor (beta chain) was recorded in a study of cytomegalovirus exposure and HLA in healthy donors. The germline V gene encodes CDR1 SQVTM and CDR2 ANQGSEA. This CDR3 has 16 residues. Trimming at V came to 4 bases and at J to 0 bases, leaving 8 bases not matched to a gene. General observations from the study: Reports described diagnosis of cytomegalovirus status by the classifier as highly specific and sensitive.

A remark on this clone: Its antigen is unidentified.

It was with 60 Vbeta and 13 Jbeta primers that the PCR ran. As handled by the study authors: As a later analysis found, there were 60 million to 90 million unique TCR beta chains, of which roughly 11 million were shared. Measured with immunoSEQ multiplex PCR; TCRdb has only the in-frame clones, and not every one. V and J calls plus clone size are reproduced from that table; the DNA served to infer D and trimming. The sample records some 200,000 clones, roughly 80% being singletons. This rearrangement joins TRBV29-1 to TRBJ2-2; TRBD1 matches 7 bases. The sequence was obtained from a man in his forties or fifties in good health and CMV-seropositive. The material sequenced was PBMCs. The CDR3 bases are TGCAGCGTTGGGGGTCGACAGGGAGCGAACACCGGGGAGCTGTTTTTT. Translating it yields CSVGGRQGANTGELFF.